One and the same sample provided the 20 T cell receptor beta chains below, sequenced in a study of blood T cell repertoires in COVID-19. Sequencing used immunoSEQ multiplex PCR; TCRdb keeps in-frame clones, though not all of them. The sample records 200,000 to 250,000 clones, approximately 80% being singletons. Material for sequencing was peripheral blood. The receptors here all came from a woman older than 75 with COVID-19, enrolled during active disease.

This clone appeared once. The V and J genes are TRBV7-2 and TRBJ1-4, with a tentative D call TRBD1 (5 bases). V lost 1 base, J lost 5 bases, and 11 bases lay in between. Per germline, CDR1 SGHTA and CDR2 FQGNSA. This CDR3 is 15 amino acids long. The CDR3 spells CASSLGGRGNEKLFF. CDR3 DNA sequence: TGTGCCAGCAGCTTAGGTGGGAGGGGAAATGAAAAACTGTTTTTT.

The rearrangement links TRBV5-8 to TRBJ2-1, with a possible D match to TRBD1 (5 bases). CDR3 length: 16 residues. Germline V lookup: CDR1 SGHTS, CDR2 YDEGEE. Trimming removed 3 bases from V and 4 bases from J, with 17 bases in between. This CDR3 is CASSSYHGAGYNEQFF. The CDR3 coding sequence is TGTGCCAGCAGCTCGTACCATGGGGCAGGGTACAATGAGCAGTTCTTC.

The chain joins TRBV5-4 to TRBJ2-1, with unresolved D. Germline assignment: CDR1 SGHNT and CDR2 YYREEE (reference sequence). V lost 5 bases to trimming and J lost 12 bases, with 12 bases between them. The CDR3 loop spans 11 amino acids. The CDR3 bases are TGTGCCAGCAGAGGCGGTGTGGGGCAGTTCTTC. It codes for CASRGGVGQFF.

This clone was observed a handful of times. In nucleotides, the CDR3 is TGTGCCAGCAGCTTAGGACAGGGGGCCTGGGGCTACACCTTC. It encodes CASSLGQGAWGYTF. The chain links TRBV7-2 to TRBJ1-2; 10 bases fit TRBD1. The V gene's germline CDR1 is SGHTA and CDR2 FQGNSA. The V gene end was trimmed by 1 base and the J gene end by 8 bases; junction bases not matched to a gene: 4. CDR3 length equals 14 residues. The whole variable domain, filled in from reference TRBV7-2 and TRBJ1-2, reads GAGVSQSPSNKVTEKGKDVELRCDPISGHTALYWYRQSLGQGLEFLIYFQGNSAPDKSGLPSDRFSAERTGGSVSTLTIQRTQQEDSAVYLCASSLGQGAWGYTFGSGTRLTVV.

The genes are TRBV7-2 and TRBJ2-6; weak D call: TRBD1 (5 bases). Trimming removed 7 bases at V and 3 bases at J, with 10 bases between. The CDR3 covers 14 residues. From germline, CDR1 is SGHTA and CDR2 FQGNSA. CDR3 nucleotides: TGTGCCAGCACCAAAGGGGATGGGGCCAACGTCCTGACTTTC. It is translated as CASTKGDGANVLTF. Looking up the rest from reference TRBV7-2 and TRBJ2-6 gives the full variable domain: GAGVSQSPSNKVTEKGKDVELRCDPISGHTALYWYRQSLGQGLEFLIYFQGNSAPDKSGLPSDRFSAERTGGSVSTLTIQRTQQEDSAVYLCASTKGDGANVLTFGAGSRLTVL.

The J gene is TRBJ1-1, the V gene TRBV5-1, with TRBD1 identical over 8 bases. The CDR3 sequence is 14 residues long. Germline V gene lookup returns CDR1 SGHRS and CDR2 YFSETQ. Trimming at V came to 4 bases and at J to 0 bases, leaving 2 bases not matched to a gene. The CDR3 spells CASSQGQVNTEAFF. CDR3 nucleotides: TGCGCCAGCAGCCAGGGACAGGTGAACACTGAAGCTTTCTTT.

V usage is TRBV5-1 and J usage is TRBJ1-1, with a possible D match to TRBD1 (6 bases). The CDR3 covers 14 residues. Looked up from germline, CDR1 is SGHRS and CDR2 is YFSETQ. Between the trimmed V and J ends, which lost 0 bases and 5 bases, there was a span of 11 bases. The DNA of the CDR3 is TGCGCCAGCAGCTTGGATCCCACAGGGACTGAAGCTTTCTTT. Encoded protein: CASSLDPTGTEAFF.

This clone was counted a few times. This chain joins TRBV5-1 and TRBJ1-4; D remains unclear. Trimming removed 5 bases from V and 5 bases from J, with 16 bases in between. The length of the CDR3 is 15 residues. Germline assignment: CDR1 SGHRS and CDR2 YFSETQ. The CDR3 nucleotides read TGCGCCAGCAGATTCAGCGGGTCTAAAAATGAAAAACTGTTTTTT. It codes for CASRFSGSKNEKLFF.

This clone was counted a single time. The rearrangement links TRBV7-3 to TRBJ2-5; the match to TRBD2 covers 15 bases. This CDR3 has 15 residues. The ends lost 5 bases at V and 5 bases at J; junction bases unmatched: 3. Germline V gives CDR1 SGHTA, CDR2 FQGTGA. The CDR3 nucleotides read TGTGCCAGCAGCCGGACTAGCGGGGGGGTGGAGACCCAGTACTTC. This codes for CASSRTSGGVETQYF. The full variable domain, with the rest looked up from reference TRBV7-3 and TRBJ2-5, is GAGVSQTPSNKVTEKGKYVELRCDPISGHTALYWYRQSLGQGPEFLIYFQGTGAADDSGLPNDRFFAVRPEGSVSTLKIQRTERGDSAVYLCASSRTSGGVETQYFGPGTRLLVL.

This clone was detected only once. The chain couples TRBV5-4 to TRBJ2-6, with TRBD2 as a possible D gene (6 bases). This CDR3 is built from 15 residues. The V end lost 4 bases, the J end lost 0 bases, and 8 bases lay between the germline ends. The germline gives CDR1 SGHNT, CDR2 YYREEE (reference sequence). The CDR3 DNA reads TGTGCCAGCAGCGGGAGGACCTCTGGGGCCAACGTCCTGACTTTC. Its protein product is CASSGRTSGANVLTF. The full variable domain, in which reference TRBV5-4 and TRBJ2-6 provide the parts outside the CDR3, is ETGVTQSPTHLIKTRGQQVTLRCSSQSGHNTVSWYQQALGQGPQFIFQYYREEENGRGNFPPRFSGLQFPNYSSELNVNALELDDSALYLCASSGRTSGANVLTFGAGSRLTVL.

The chain recombines TRBV19 with TRBJ1-1, with TRBD1 matching over 7 bases. In germline, CDR1 is LNHDA, CDR2 SQIVND (reference sequence). J lost 1 base, V lost 6 bases, and 8 bases had no gene match. The CDR3 is 15 amino acids. CDR3 sequence (DNA): TGTGCCAGTAGCGGACAGGAAAAAGGGAACACTGAAGCTTTCTTT. It codes for CASSGQEKGNTEAFF.

The chain has TRBV10-2 and TRBJ1-2; 8 bases are shared with TRBD1. J gave up 2 bases and V 10 bases, and 6 bases lay outside the gene matches. Per germline, CDR1 WSHSY and CDR2 SAAADI. The CDR3 runs 13 residues. CDR3 loop: CATGQGANYGYTF. CDR3 nucleotides: TGCGCCACAGGACAGGGAGCCAACTATGGCTACACCTTC.

The chain links TRBV5-1 to TRBJ2-3, with a weak D call TRBD1 (5 bases). Germline CDR1 reads SGHRS; CDR2 reads YFSETQ. Trimming took off 0 bases at V and 1 base at J, with 12 bases between the two ends. The CDR3 consists of 16 residues. CDR3 coding DNA: TGCGCCAGCAGCTTGGGGGTAGGGGCTCGCACAGATACGCAGTATTTT. Amino acids: CASSLGVGARTDTQYF.

The gene calls are TRBV5-4 and TRBJ2-4; TRBD1 aligns across 7 bases. J gave up 4 bases and V 3 bases, and 7 bases lay outside the gene matches. Germline V gene sequence: CDR1 SGHNT, CDR2 YYREEE (reference sequence). This CDR3 contains 15 residues. In nucleotides, the CDR3 is TGTGCCAGCAGCTCCCGGGACAGAGAAAAAAACATTCAGTACTTC. Amino acids: CASSSRDREKNIQYF.

This clone turned up a few times. The chain is built from TRBV14 and TRBJ1-1; D is unclear. Germline lookup yields CDR1 SGHDN and CDR2 FVKESK. The CDR3 spans 14 residues. V was trimmed by 0 bases and J by 4 bases, leaving 9 bases between them. This CDR3 reads CASSQDVRSTEAFF. The CDR3 DNA reads TGTGCCAGCAGCCAAGATGTGAGATCCACTGAAGCTTTCTTT.

This clone was seen once. V usage is TRBV7-9 and J usage is TRBJ2-7; TRBD2 might be the D (6 bases). Per germline, CDR1 SEHNR and CDR2 FQNEAQ (reference sequence). V lost 5 bases and J 2 bases, leaving 13 bases between the germline ends. The CDR3 is made up of 14 amino acids. The CDR3: CASSPRRGPYEQYF. The DNA for the CDR3 is TGTGCCAGCAGCCCCAGGAGGGGTCCCTACGAGCAGTACTTC.

The chain recombines TRBV15 with TRBJ1-4; D is possibly TRBD1 (5 bases). The CDR3 has 16 residues. The ends were cut back, 1 base at V and 1 base at J, with 10 bases in the middle. CDR1 LNHNV and CDR2 YYDKDF come from the germline V gene (reference sequence). CDR3 loop: CATSRAGGGTNEKLFF. CDR3 nucleotide sequence: TGTGCCACCAGCAGAGCGGGCGGGGGAACTAATGAAAAACTGTTTTTT.

The V and J genes are TRBV6-5 and TRBJ2-2, with TRBD2 matching 7 bases. The CDR3 contains 14 residues. From germline, CDR1 is MNHEY and CDR2 SVGAGI. V shed 2 bases and J 7 bases; nucleotides not matched to a gene: 4. The CDR3 sequence: CASSYRGRGGELFF. In DNA form, the CDR3 reads TGTGCCAGCAGTTACCGGGGGAGGGGCGGGGAGCTGTTTTTT.

CDR3 sequence: CAWSVGTDYNEQFF. CDR3 in DNA: TGTGCCTGGAGTGTAGGGACAGATTACAATGAGCAGTTCTTC. The rearrangement joins TRBV30 to TRBJ2-1; 7 nucleotides align to TRBD1. The CDR3 extends over 14 amino acids. With 0 bases clipped from V and 4 bases from J, the junction kept 3 bases outside the gene matches. Germline V gene sequence: CDR1 GTSNPN, CDR2 SVGIG (reference sequence).

The chain links TRBV10-3 to TRBJ1-3; no definite D call. This CDR3 is 13 amino acids long. Germline V lookup: CDR1 ENHRY, CDR2 SYGVKD. V lost 8 bases, J lost 2 bases, and 10 bases lay in between. The CDR3, as DNA: TGTGCCATCTCTTCCATAGCTGGAAACACCATATATTTT. Translation: CAISSIAGNTIYF.